This TCR beta chain was obtained from a study of beta chain features in type 1 diabetes. Looking at the study overall: Roughly 98 million sorted cells were examined across all samples. Whole-study results and caveats: Moderate but significant shortening of TCRB CDR3s was recorded in all four CD4+ subsets from Type 1 diabetes patients.

Investigators reverse transcribed all isolated RNA, so they sequenced expressed TCRB transcripts. The protocol was immunoSEQ multiplex PCR, while the TCRdb copy is restricted to in-frame clones and leaves out a portion. The sample carries about 30,000 clones, 56% recorded once. Note on this clone: Antigen: not known.

Specimen: Tregs from blood. The TCR sequence derives from a woman aged 18-35 years with type 1 diabetes.

CDR3 sequence (DNA): TGTGCCAGTAGAAGGAGGACGTCCGGGGAGCTGTTTTTT. It yields the protein CASRRRTSGELFF. J is TRBJ2-2 and V is TRBV19; maybe TRBD2 (5 bases). Trimming stripped 6 bases from V and 6 bases from J, with 11 bases between. The CDR3 runs 13 residues. Germline CDR1 LNHDA, CDR2 SQIVND (reference sequence).